A selection of T cell receptor beta chains follows, all from one sample in a study of spatial heterogeneity in lung cancer. TCRdb independently ran MiXCR on the 5' RACE reads; one entry per CDR3 protein. This sample has 40,000 to 50,000 distinct CDR3 sequences, with approximately 15% found just once. Source: PBMCs, taken at surgery. These TCRs come from a male donor with early-stage non-small cell lung cancer. Each CDR3 is given with its conserved first and last residue. A D gene is named only where the DNA matches it firmly. Only part of the rows carry a size: once, few, many, or a class if the clone is expanded.

clone size,J gene,V gene,D gene,CDR3 protein,CDR3 DNA
-,TRBJ2-7,TRBV5-1,TRBD2,CASSLALAGREQYF,TGCGCCAGCAGCTTGGCGCTAGCGGGGCGGGAGCAGTACTTC
many,TRBJ1-4,TRBV27,-,CASSPYTGPPEKLFF,TGTGCCAGCAGTCCCTACACGGGCCCCCCTGAAAAACTGTTTTTT
many,TRBJ2-7,TRBV2,-,CASSEFYEQYF,TGTGCCAGCAGTGAGTTCTACGAGCAGTACTTC
-,TRBJ2-5,TRBV20-1,TRBD2,CSATPWGAGRQETQYF,TGCAGTGCTACTCCGTGGGGAGCGGGAAGACAAGAGACCCAGTACTTC
-,TRBJ1-1,TRBV7-2,-,CASSLVSVAVAFF,TGTGCCAGCAGCTTAGTTTCGGTCGCGGTTGCTTTCTTT
few,TRBJ2-3,TRBV7-2,TRBD2,CASTPLAGGSNTQYF,TGTGCCAGCACCCCTCTAGCGGGAGGGAGTAATACGCAGTATTTT
few,TRBJ2-1,TRBV5-1,-,CASSLDPPPYNEQFF,TGCGCCAGCAGCTTGGACCCTCCCCCATACAATGAGCAGTTCTTC
few,TRBJ2-1,TRBV2,TRBD2,CASSRASGAPGYNEQFF,TGTGCCAGCAGCAGAGCTAGCGGGGCTCCAGGATACAATGAGCAGTTCTTC
few,TRBJ2-7,TRBV20-1,-,CSAPLLGRNHEQYF,TGCAGTGCTCCACTACTAGGACGGAACCACGAGCAGTACTTC
few,TRBJ2-3,TRBV3-1,TRBD1,CASSQDRGRKDTQYF,TGTGCCAGCAGCCAGGACAGGGGCAGGAAAGATACGCAGTATTTT
-,TRBJ1-1,TRBV2,TRBD1,CASSEGQGATEAFF,TGTGCCAGCAGTGAAGGGCAGGGGGCGACTGAAGCTTTCTTT
few,TRBJ1-1,TRBV12-5,-,CASGLVLGPNTEAFF,TGTGCTAGTGGTTTGGTACTAGGTCCGAACACTGAAGCTTTCTTT
many,TRBJ1-1,TRBV3-1,-,CASSQVGLSSRTEAFF,TGTGCCAGCAGCCAAGTGGGATTGTCGTCCAGGACTGAAGCTTTCTTT
many,TRBJ2-3,TRBV7-9,-,CASSLVQASTDTQYF,TGTGCCAGCAGCTTAGTCCAGGCTAGCACAGATACGCAGTATTTT
few,TRBJ1-1,TRBV7-8,-,CASSSPRNTEAFF,TGTGCCAGCAGCTCCCCGAGGAACACTGAAGCTTTCTTT
-,TRBJ2-5,TRBV2,TRBD1,CASRKGQGKGETQYF,TGTGCCAGCAGGAAAGGACAGGGGAAGGGAGAGACCCAGTACTTC
-,TRBJ1-5,TRBV7-9,-,CASSSRTDSNQPQHF,TGTGCCAGCAGCTCGAGGACAGATAGCAATCAGCCCCAGCATTTT
-,TRBJ2-1,TRBV7-2,-,CASSFVDRHNEQFF,TGTGCCAGCAGCTTTGTCGACCGACACAATGAGCAGTTCTTC
few,TRBJ2-7,TRBV29-1,-,CSVEGVSYEQYF,TGCAGCGTTGAGGGGGTTTCCTACGAGCAGTACTTC
few,TRBJ2-3,TRBV9,-,CASSRGADDQPQYF,TGTGCCAGCAGCAGAGGGGCAGATGATCAGCCCCAGTATTTT
-,TRBJ1-6,TRBV20-1,-,CSAIGGESPSPLHF,TGCAGTGCTATAGGGGGGGAGAGCCCCTCACCCCTCCACTTT
-,TRBJ1-1,TRBV11-3,-,CASSQGYANTEAFF,TGTGCCAGCAGCCAGGGGTACGCGAACACTGAAGCTTTCTTT
many,TRBJ2-7,TRBV2,-,CASSLDGYEQYF,TGTGCCAGCAGTTTGGACGGATACGAGCAGTACTTC
many,TRBJ2-1,TRBV20-1,-,CSQGGSQTDEQFF,TGCAGTCAAGGAGGGAGTCAGACCGATGAGCAGTTCTTC
-,TRBJ2-7,TRBV5-6,TRBD2,CASSPDSGRAVYEQYF,TGTGCCAGCAGCCCCGATAGCGGGAGGGCCGTATACGAGCAGTACTTC
-,TRBJ2-7,TRBV5-1,-,CASSPDRYEQYF,TGCGCCAGCAGCCCAGACAGATACGAGCAGTACTTC
-,TRBJ2-1,TRBV27,-,CASSYTQFREQFF,TGTGCCAGCAGTTATACCCAATTCCGTGAGCAGTTCTTC
few,TRBJ2-5,TRBV5-1,TRBD2,CASIKGLAGGETQYF,TGCGCCAGCATCAAGGGACTAGCGGGAGGAGAGACCCAGTACTTC
-,TRBJ2-3,TRBV7-9,TRBD2,CASSPSGGYIDTQYF,TGTGCCAGCAGCCCTAGCGGGGGGTATATAGATACGCAGTATTTT
many,TRBJ2-7,TRBV7-9,TRBD2,CASSPDSGIYSYEQYF,TGTGCCAGCAGCCCCGATAGCGGGATCTACTCCTACGAGCAGTACTTC
few,TRBJ2-7,TRBV4-2,-,CASSQVQRQDLYEQYF,TGTGCCAGCAGCCAAGTTCAACGACAGGATCTCTACGAGCAGTACTTC
few,TRBJ1-4,TRBV6-6,-,CASSYRGIEEKLFF,TGTGCCAGCAGTTACAGGGGTATAGAAGAAAAACTGTTTTTT
-,TRBJ2-1,TRBV7-9,-,CASSTQETRNEQFF,TGTGCCAGCAGCACACAGGAGACTCGCAATGAGCAGTTCTTC
few,TRBJ1-6,TRBV5-1,-,CASSPDGSSYNSPLHF,TGCGCCAGCAGCCCGGACGGGAGCTCCTATAATTCACCCCTCCACTTT
few,TRBJ1-3,TRBV20-1,-,CSAKGNTIYF,TGCAGTGCTAAAGGAAACACCATATATTTT
few,TRBJ1-2,TRBV21-1,-,CASTPRAGLYGYTF,TGTGCCAGCACCCCCCGGGCAGGCCTTTATGGCTACACCTTC
many,TRBJ2-5,TRBV28,TRBD1,CASSSDRDRETQYF,TGTGCCAGCAGTTCCGACAGGGATCGAGAGACCCAGTACTTC
few,TRBJ1-1,TRBV20-1,-,CSARDRGWTEAFF,TGCAGTGCTAGAGACAGGGGATGGACTGAAGCTTTCTTT
few,TRBJ2-1,TRBV4-1,-,CASSQTTGRDEQFF,TGCGCCAGCAGCCAAACCACAGGGCGGGATGAGCAGTTCTTC
-,TRBJ2-3,TRBV7-2,TRBD1,CASSSGQALFADTQYF,TGTGCCAGCAGCTCTGGACAGGCCCTGTTCGCAGATACGCAGTATTTT
-,TRBJ1-4,TRBV28,-,CASSLLDEKLFF,TGTGCCAGCAGTTTGTTGGATGAAAAACTGTTTTTT
-,TRBJ1-5,TRBV4-1,-,CASSQRDSQVWNQPQHF,TGCGCCAGCAGCCAGCGGGACTCCCAAGTGTGGAATCAGCCCCAGCATTTT
few,TRBJ2-7,TRBV5-1,TRBD1,CASGQGVSSYEQYF,TGCGCCAGCGGACAGGGGGTGAGCTCCTACGAGCAGTACTTC
many,TRBJ2-5,TRBV11-1,TRBD2,CASSFAPTSGQETQYF,TGTGCCAGCAGCTTCGCCCCCACTAGCGGCCAAGAGACCCAGTACTTC
few,TRBJ2-2,TRBV20-1,-,CSGEGRDASNTGELFF,TGCAGTGGTGAAGGTCGGGACGCCTCGAACACCGGGGAGCTGTTTTTT
-,TRBJ2-7,TRBV18,-,CASSQGAYEQYF,TGTGCCAGCTCACAGGGGGCCTACGAGCAGTACTTC
-,TRBJ2-5,TRBV7-9,-,CASSLEEAQYF,TGTGCCAGCAGCTTAGAGGAGGCCCAGTACTTC
many,TRBJ1-1,TRBV7-6,-,CASSPEGGTEAFF,TGTGCCAGCAGCCCCGAGGGGGGGACTGAAGCTTTCTTT
few,TRBJ1-5,TRBV6-2/TRBV6-3,TRBD1,CASNQGAYQPQHF,TGTGCCAGCAATCAGGGGGCCTATCAGCCCCAGCATTTT
many,TRBJ1-6,TRBV7-2,-,CASSFYSNSPLHF,TGTGCCAGCAGCTTTTACAGTAATTCACCCCTCCACTTT
-,TRBJ2-7,TRBV7-3,-,CASSPVAASSYEQYF,TGTGCCAGCAGCCCCGTAGCGGCCAGCTCCTACGAGCAGTACTTC
-,TRBJ1-1,TRBV10-3,-,CAISGSDGPPRPTEAFF,TGTGCCATCAGTGGATCTGATGGGCCCCCAAGGCCCACTGAAGCTTTCTTT